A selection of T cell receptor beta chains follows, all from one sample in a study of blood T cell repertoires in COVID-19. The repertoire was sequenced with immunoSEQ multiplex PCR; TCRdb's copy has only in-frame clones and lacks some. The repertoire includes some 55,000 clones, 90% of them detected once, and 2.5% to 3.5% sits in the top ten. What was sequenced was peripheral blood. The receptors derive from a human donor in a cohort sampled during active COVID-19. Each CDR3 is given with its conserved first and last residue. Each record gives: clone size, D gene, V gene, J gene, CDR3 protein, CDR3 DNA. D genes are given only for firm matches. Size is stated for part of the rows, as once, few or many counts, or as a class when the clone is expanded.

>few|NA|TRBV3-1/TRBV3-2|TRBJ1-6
CASSPRDKNGSPLHF
TGTGCCAGCAGCCCTCGGGACAAGAACGGTTCACCCCTCCACTTT
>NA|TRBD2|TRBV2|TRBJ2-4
CASSDSAGEVAKNIQYF
TGTGCCAGCAGTGATTCAGCGGGAGAGGTAGCCAAAAACATTCAGTACTTC
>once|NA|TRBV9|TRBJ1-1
CASSALLGTPAFF
TGTGCCAGCAGCGCCCTTCTAGGGACTCCAGCTTTCTTT
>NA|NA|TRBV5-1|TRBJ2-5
CASSTKAGLKETQYF
TGCGCCAGCAGCACGAAAGCGGGTTTAAAAGAGACCCAGTACTTC
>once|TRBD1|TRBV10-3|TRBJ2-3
CAIRTQGADTQYF
TGTGCCATCAGGACGCAGGGGGCAGATACGCAGTATTTT
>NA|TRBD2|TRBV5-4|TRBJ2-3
CASSLEAGVLTDTQYF
TGTGCCAGCAGCTTGGAAGCGGGAGTACTGACAGATACGCAGTATTTT
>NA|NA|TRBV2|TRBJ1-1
CASKGPGGARGTEAFF
TGTGCCAGCAAGGGACCGGGGGGGGCGCGAGGAACTGAAGCTTTCTTT
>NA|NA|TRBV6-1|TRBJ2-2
CASSDEEGASGELFF
TGTGCCAGCAGTGACGAGGAGGGGGCGTCCGGGGAGCTGTTTTTT
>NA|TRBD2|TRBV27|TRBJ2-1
CASSLTSGLYHEQFF
TGTGCCAGCAGTTTAACTAGCGGGTTATACCATGAGCAGTTCTTC
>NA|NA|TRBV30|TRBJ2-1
CAWRRGGRGNEQFF
TGTGCCTGGAGAAGGGGGGGTAGGGGCAATGAGCAGTTCTTC
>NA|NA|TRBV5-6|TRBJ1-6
CASSLFSEGLHF
TGTGCCAGCAGCTTATTCTCAGAGGGCCTCCACTTT
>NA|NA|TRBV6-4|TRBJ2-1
CASSDRAAGYNEQFF
TGTGCCAGCAGTGATAGGGCGGCGGGCTACAATGAGCAGTTCTTC
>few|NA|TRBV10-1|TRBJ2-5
CASSGTRAGGTQYF
TGCGCCAGCAGTGGGACTCGAGCTGGAGGGACCCAGTACTTC
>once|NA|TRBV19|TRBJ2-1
CASSKLRGANNEQFF
TGTGCCAGTAGTAAACTCCGGGGGGCCAACAATGAGCAGTTCTTC
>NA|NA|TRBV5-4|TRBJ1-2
CASSFFEGVSYGYTF
TGTGCCAGCAGCTTCTTTGAGGGTGTGAGCTATGGCTACACCTTC
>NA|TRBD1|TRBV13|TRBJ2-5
CASSLDRDQETQYF
TGTGCCAGCAGCTTGGACAGGGACCAAGAGACCCAGTACTTC
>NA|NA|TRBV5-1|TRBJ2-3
CASSQSTDSHTQYF
TGCGCCAGCAGCCAATCGACAGATAGTCATACGCAGTATTTT
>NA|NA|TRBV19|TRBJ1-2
CASSISRDSNYGYTF
TGTGCCAGTAGTATTTCTCGGGACTCTAACTATGGCTACACCTTC
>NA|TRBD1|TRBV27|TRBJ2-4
CASAKQGLAKNIQYF
TGTGCCAGCGCCAAACAGGGGCTAGCCAAAAACATTCAGTACTTC
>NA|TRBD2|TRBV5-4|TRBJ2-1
CASSWMTSGAYNEQFF
TGTGCCAGCAGCTGGATGACTAGCGGAGCATACAATGAGCAGTTCTTC
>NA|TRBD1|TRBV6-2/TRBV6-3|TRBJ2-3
CASSGDRDTQYF
TGTGCCAGCAGTGGGGACAGGGATACGCAGTATTTT
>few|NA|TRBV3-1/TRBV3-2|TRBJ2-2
CASSQIRGAGTGELFF
TGTGCCAGCAGCCAAATCAGGGGTGCGGGCACCGGGGAGCTGTTTTTT
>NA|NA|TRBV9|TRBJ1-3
CASSVGGQPGNTIYF
TGTGCCAGCAGCGTGGGGGGGCAGCCTGGAAACACCATATATTTT
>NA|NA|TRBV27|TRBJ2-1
CASSEGYYNEQFF
TGTGCCAGTTCGGAGGGATACTACAATGAGCAGTTCTTC
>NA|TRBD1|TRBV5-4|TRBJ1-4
CASSSGQGASATNEKLFF
TGTGCCAGCAGCTCAGGACAGGGGGCGAGCGCAACTAATGAAAAACTGTTTTTT